A selection of T cell receptor beta chains follows, all from one sample in a study of cytomegalovirus exposure and HLA in healthy donors. The table came from immunoSEQ multiplex PCR; TCRdb's copy has only in-frame clones and leaves some out. Of about 130,000 clones listed, about four fifths are singletons. Source material: PBMCs. These receptors came from a man aged 25 to 40 in good health. Both conserved end residues are part of each CDR3. Fields, in order: V gene, clone size, J gene, D gene, CDR3 protein, CDR3 DNA. D genes are given only for firm matches. Only part of the rows carry a size: once, few, many, or a class if the clone is expanded.

v_call: TRBV27
clone_size: .
j_call: TRBJ1-1
d_call: TRBD1
cdr3_aa: CASSSPGQRVQGDTEAFF
cdr3_nt: TGTGCCAGCAGTTCCCCGGGACAGCGGGTCCAGGGGGACACTGAAGCTTTCTTT

v_call: TRBV19
clone_size: .
j_call: TRBJ2-7
d_call: TRBD1
cdr3_aa: CASSMTGTYEQYF
cdr3_nt: TGTGCCAGTAGTATGACAGGGACGTACGAGCAGTACTTC

v_call: TRBV11-2
clone_size: .
j_call: TRBJ2-5
d_call: TRBD2
cdr3_aa: CASSLEGGTSAPDQETQYF
cdr3_nt: TGTGCCAGCAGCTTAGAGGGGGGGACTAGCGCGCCGGACCAAGAGACCCAGTACTTC

v_call: TRBV6-4
clone_size: .
j_call: TRBJ2-1
d_call: TRBD2
cdr3_aa: CASSARTSGRINNEQFF
cdr3_nt: TGTGCCAGCAGTGCGAGAACTAGCGGTAGGATAAACAATGAGCAGTTCTTC

v_call: TRBV7-8
clone_size: .
j_call: TRBJ2-7
d_call: .
cdr3_aa: CASSLGGTSARYEQYF
cdr3_nt: TGTGCCAGCAGCTTAGGGGGGACATCTGCCCGTTACGAGCAGTACTTC

v_call: TRBV19
clone_size: .
j_call: TRBJ2-7
d_call: .
cdr3_aa: CASSIDLGGNSYEQYF
cdr3_nt: TGTGCCAGTAGTATAGATCTGGGGGGTAACTCCTACGAGCAGTACTTC

v_call: TRBV27
clone_size: .
j_call: TRBJ1-5
d_call: .
cdr3_aa: CASSLDRYSNQPQHF
cdr3_nt: TGTGCCAGCAGTCTAGACAGATATAGCAATCAGCCCCAGCATTTT

v_call: TRBV5-1
clone_size: .
j_call: TRBJ2-3
d_call: TRBD2
cdr3_aa: CASSTTSGRPPDTQYF
cdr3_nt: TGCGCCAGCAGCACGACTAGCGGGAGACCGCCGGATACGCAGTATTTT

v_call: TRBV7-8
clone_size: once
j_call: TRBJ2-7
d_call: TRBD2
cdr3_aa: CASSPRPLSGSGYEQYF
cdr3_nt: TGTGCCAGCAGCCCCCGACCCCTAAGCGGGAGTGGTTACGAGCAGTACTTC

v_call: TRBV2
clone_size: .
j_call: TRBJ2-7
d_call: TRBD2
cdr3_aa: CASRAGVSYEQYF
cdr3_nt: TGTGCCAGCAGGGCGGGGGTCTCCTACGAGCAGTACTTC

v_call: TRBV6-1
clone_size: .
j_call: TRBJ2-7
d_call: .
cdr3_aa: CASSPTGVRQYF
cdr3_nt: TGTGCCAGCAGTCCGACAGGCGTACGGCAGTACTTC

v_call: TRBV7-3
clone_size: .
j_call: TRBJ2-1
d_call: TRBD2
cdr3_aa: CASSQFNRASGSYNEQFF
cdr3_nt: TGTGCCAGCAGTCAATTCAACCGGGCTAGCGGCTCCTACAATGAGCAGTTCTTC

v_call: TRBV2
clone_size: .
j_call: TRBJ2-1
d_call: TRBD1
cdr3_aa: CASRTDRGWANEQFF
cdr3_nt: TGTGCCAGCAGGACCGACAGGGGGTGGGCCAATGAGCAGTTCTTC

v_call: TRBV28
clone_size: once
j_call: TRBJ2-7
d_call: .
cdr3_aa: CASTDAGQLYEQYF
cdr3_nt: TGTGCCAGCACCGATGCAGGACAGCTCTACGAGCAGTACTTC

v_call: TRBV28
clone_size: .
j_call: TRBJ2-3
d_call: TRBD1
cdr3_aa: CASSSGDRPDTQYF
cdr3_nt: TGTGCCAGCAGTTCCGGGGACAGGCCAGATACGCAGTATTTT

v_call: TRBV5-4
clone_size: .
j_call: TRBJ2-1
d_call: TRBD2
cdr3_aa: CASSLASGKLGEQFF
cdr3_nt: TGTGCCAGCAGCTTAGCTAGCGGGAAGTTAGGTGAGCAGTTCTTC

v_call: TRBV7-9
clone_size: .
j_call: TRBJ2-1
d_call: TRBD2
cdr3_aa: CSSSRSGRDYNEQFF
cdr3_nt: TGTTCCAGCAGCCGTAGCGGGAGGGATTACAATGAGCAGTTCTTC

v_call: TRBV7-9
clone_size: .
j_call: TRBJ2-5
d_call: .
cdr3_aa: CASSYPTSGQETQYF
cdr3_nt: TGTGCCAGCAGCTATCCAACCTCGGGGCAAGAGACCCAGTACTTC

v_call: TRBV28
clone_size: .
j_call: TRBJ1-3
d_call: .
cdr3_aa: CASLTAPGNTIYF
cdr3_nt: TGTGCCAGCCTTACCGCGCCTGGAAACACCATATATTTT

v_call: TRBV19
clone_size: .
j_call: TRBJ1-2
d_call: .
cdr3_aa: CASSMGRVGYTF
cdr3_nt: TGTGCCAGTAGTATGGGTCGGGTTGGCTACACCTTC

v_call: TRBV14
clone_size: few
j_call: TRBJ2-5
d_call: TRBD1
cdr3_aa: CASSQDLTGYETQYF
cdr3_nt: TGTGCCAGCAGCCAAGATCTGACAGGGTACGAGACCCAGTACTTC

v_call: TRBV5-1
clone_size: .
j_call: TRBJ2-2
d_call: .
cdr3_aa: CASSLDGVGELFF
cdr3_nt: TGCGCCAGCAGCTTGGATGGAGTCGGGGAGCTGTTTTTT

v_call: TRBV6-5
clone_size: .
j_call: TRBJ2-5
d_call: TRBD2
cdr3_aa: CASSYGGGGGETQYF
cdr3_nt: TGTGCCAGCAGTTACGGCGGGGGGGGCGGAGAGACCCAGTACTTC

v_call: TRBV28
clone_size: .
j_call: TRBJ2-3
d_call: .
cdr3_aa: CASSLFAGVSTDTQYF
cdr3_nt: TGTGCCAGCAGTTTATTTGCGGGCGTTAGCACAGATACGCAGTATTTT

v_call: TRBV6-6
clone_size: .
j_call: TRBJ1-1
d_call: TRBD1
cdr3_aa: CASRRQGEEAEAFF
cdr3_nt: TGTGCCAGCAGGAGACAGGGGGAGGAGGCTGAAGCTTTCTTT

v_call: TRBV6-1
clone_size: .
j_call: TRBJ2-7
d_call: TRBD1
cdr3_aa: CASSVDRASSYEQYF
cdr3_nt: TGTGCCAGCAGTGTTGACAGGGCGAGCTCCTACGAGCAGTACTTC

v_call: TRBV2
clone_size: .
j_call: TRBJ2-7
d_call: TRBD1
cdr3_aa: CASSEGVGDRSYEQYF
cdr3_nt: TGTGCCAGCAGTGAAGGGGTCGGGGACAGATCCTACGAGCAGTACTTC